Given below is one T cell receptor (beta chain) in context. Trimming took off 5 bases at V and 0 bases at J, with 7 bases between the two ends. Germline-derived CDR1 and CDR2 are MRHNA and SNTAGT. This CDR3 has 14 residues. This entry comes from a study of Ad26.COV2.S vaccination and SARS-CoV-2 variants. The treatment was: some 20 received Ad26.COV2.S at low or high dose, single or two shots; about 5 received placebo; per-sample allocation not given. Sample collection was performed on day 63 after the first vaccine or placebo injection. Some clones are missing from TCRdb's copy, which holds only in-frame ones; the method was immunoSEQ multiplex PCR. The table lists roughly 380,000 clones, around 83% of them singletons.

The source was peripheral blood, collected in a trial of Ad26.COV2.S vaccine versus placebo. The receptor was derived from a person aged 18-60 years who received the Ad26.COV2.S COVID-19 vaccine or a placebo. The chain couples TRBV6-4 to TRBJ2-2; D is unresolved. CDR3 DNA: TGTGCCAGCAGTCTTTCCGCGAACACCGGGGAGCTGTTTTTT. Encoded protein: CASSLSANTGELFF.